This T cell receptor (beta chain) was identified in a study of technical replicates of blood from several donors. In germline, CDR1 is LGHNA, CDR2 YSLEER. This CDR3 comprises 13 residues. Losses at the gene ends were 5 bases for V and 6 bases for J; bases not matched to a gene: 3. The protocol was immunoSEQ multiplex PCR, while the TCRdb copy is restricted to in-frame clones and leaves out a portion. The table has some 60,000 clones, around nine tenths seen once. This chain links TRBV4-3 with TRBJ2-2; 7 nucleotides agree with TRBD1. This TCR came from a human donor in good health. Some clones in this sample may be carry-over from other donors' samples. Sequencing used PBMCs. CDR3 residues: CASSSTGAGELFF. In DNA, the CDR3 is TGCGCCAGCAGCAGTACAGGGGCCGGGGAGCTGTTTTTT.